These T cell receptor beta chains were read from a single sample in a study of Ad26.COV2.S vaccination and SARS-CoV-2 variants. Data came from immunoSEQ multiplex PCR; TCRdb stores just in-frame clones and leaves some out. The repertoire has hundreds of thousands of clones, about 89% of them found once; the top ten carry about 4.6%. The sequenced sample was peripheral blood, obtained in a trial of Ad26.COV2.S vaccine versus placebo. These receptors originate from a person aged 18-60 years who received the Ad26.COV2.S COVID-19 vaccine or a placebo. The CDR3 runs from the conserved cysteine through the conserved F or W. The order of the fields is V gene, clone size, J gene, CDR3 protein. Size tells how often a clone was seen (once, few, many) or the class of an expanded clone, and some rows leave it out.

>TRBV6-6|.|TRBJ2-2
CASSYSSNTGELFF
>TRBV19|few|TRBJ1-4
CASSTNAVTNEKLFF
>TRBV6-5|.|TRBJ2-1
CASSPSWGGDNEQFF
>TRBV4-3|.|TRBJ2-2
CASTLTTGGLTGELFF
>TRBV5-1|.|TRBJ2-5
CASSLQVTAGQVRETQYF
>TRBV6-1|.|TRBJ2-1
CASSEGRTRQFF
>TRBV6-1|.|TRBJ1-2
CASSELETGGGNYGYTF
>TRBV19|.|TRBJ1-1
CASSGSTEAFF
>TRBV19|.|TRBJ1-2
CASRNPSSNYGYTF
>TRBV27|.|TRBJ1-1
CASSLGDRRFAEAFF
>TRBV2|.|TRBJ1-2
CASRNRANGYTF
>TRBV2|.|TRBJ1-5
CASSVDSNQPQHF
>TRBV3-1/TRBV3-2|.|TRBJ2-1
CASSQDSGGTYNEQFF
>TRBV19|.|TRBJ2-2
CASSIVPLDRVDTGELFF
>TRBV29-1|.|TRBJ1-6
CSAMTDYNSPLHF
>TRBV19|.|TRBJ1-2
CASSIGGSGGYTF
>TRBV7-2|.|TRBJ2-7
CASSPSGGAAYEQYF
>TRBV5-1|.|TRBJ2-2
CASAGTLDTGELFF
>TRBV7-8|once|TRBJ1-5
CASSLVGRDSNQPQHF
>TRBV3-1/TRBV3-2|.|TRBJ2-7
CASRHQTGQGARSSYEQYF
>TRBV5-5|.|TRBJ2-7
CASSLPAGADYEQYF
>TRBV5-5|few|TRBJ2-7
CASSLGGADEQYF
>TRBV5-8|.|TRBJ2-2
CASSLPGSNTGELFF
>TRBV7-9|.|TRBJ1-3
CASSLGSSSGNTIYF
>TRBV12-3/TRBV12-4|.|TRBJ1-3
CASSSVGNTIYF
>TRBV5-5|.|TRBJ2-5
CASSFGREETQYF
>TRBV15|.|TRBJ2-1
CATRDQSKSSYNEQFF
>TRBV6-2/TRBV6-3|many|TRBJ1-2
CASSNPQDGYTF
>TRBV7-9|.|TRBJ1-1
CASSARQGGNTEAFF
>TRBV23-1|.|TRBJ1-3
CASYNTIYF
>TRBV5-6|.|TRBJ1-6
CASSVGTGWSPLHF
>TRBV5-8|few|TRBJ2-7
CASSKLAWAGDYEQYF
>TRBV7-2|once|TRBJ2-5
CASSLVGQGARGETQYF
>TRBV19|.|TRBJ1-1
CASKNGQRNTEAFF
>TRBV11-3|.|TRBJ2-1
CASSFGGSRHNEQFF
>TRBV25-1|.|TRBJ1-3
CASSESDFGNTIYF
>TRBV7-9|.|TRBJ1-1
CAILLGNTEAFF
>TRBV24-1|.|TRBJ2-2
CATGWGPGELFF
>TRBV9|.|TRBJ2-7
CASSVEAGISYEQYF
>TRBV11-2|.|TRBJ1-5
CASSLNRGSHQPQHF
>TRBV15|.|TRBJ2-1
CATSRAGYTSSYNEQFF
>TRBV5-1|.|TRBJ1-1
CASSHPQGKRTEAFF
>TRBV7-2|.|TRBJ2-7
CASSKTGTGDSYEQYF
>TRBV2|.|TRBJ2-1
CASSAWTSGSNEQFF
>TRBV27|.|TRBJ2-5
CASRSAGESETQYF
>TRBV28|.|TRBJ1-2
CASSLYRGNGYTF
>TRBV3-1/TRBV3-2|.|TRBJ2-5
CASSQDGRGETQYF
>TRBV7-2|.|TRBJ1-1
CASSSGVYTEAFF
>TRBV29-1|.|TRBJ2-1
CSVEDLVGLADNEQFF
>TRBV28|.|TRBJ2-1
CASSSQSGRRGNEQFF
>TRBV4-1|once|TRBJ1-2
CASSQVRAGLESLGYTF
>TRBV2|.|TRBJ2-3
CASSEGWPGTDTQYF
>TRBV4-2|.|TRBJ1-1
CASRRSGGSAEAFF
>TRBV18|.|TRBJ2-7
CASSPGQTYEQYF
>TRBV21-1|.|TRBJ1-1
CASSPNTEAFF
>TRBV11-2|.|TRBJ1-1
CASSLDLGNTEAFF
>TRBV11-2|.|TRBJ1-6
CASSLVAGTGFNSPLHF
>TRBV7-8|.|TRBJ2-7
CASSLVVSYEQYF
>TRBV7-2|.|TRBJ2-3
CASSLEGQGLTDTQYF